This is a list of T cell receptor beta chains from one sample in a study of T cells in Graves' hyperthyroidism and ophthalmopathy. TCRdb independently ran MiXCR on the multiplex PCR reads; one entry per CDR3 protein. The sample has 450,000 to 700,000 distinct CDR3 sequences; roughly 46% are singletons. What was sequenced was peripheral blood or thyroid tissue (not recorded which). These TCRs come from an adult woman with Graves' disease, either hyperthyroidism or ophthalmopathy (not recorded which). Each CDR3 is given with its conserved first and last residue. The order of the fields is CDR3 protein, CDR3 DNA, CDR3 length, V gene, J gene, clone size, D gene. A D gene is named only where the DNA matches it firmly. The size of a clone is reported for some rows only, either as once, few or many, or as a class for expanded clones.

CDR3: CATSRDGGSPNEAFF
DNA: TGTGCCACCAGCAGAGACGGGGGCTCGCCTAATGAAGCTTTCTTT
length: 15
V: TRBV15
J: TRBJ1-1
size: NA
D: NA

CDR3: CASSQGLAVSTQYF
DNA: TGCGCCAGCAGCCAGGGACTAGCGGTGAGCACGCAGTATTTT
length: 14
V: TRBV7-2
J: TRBJ2-3
size: NA
D: TRBD2

CDR3: CATLAGGVGELFF
DNA: TGTGCTACCCTAGCGGGAGGGGTCGGGGAGCTGTTTTTT
length: 13
V: TRBV7-7
J: TRBJ2-2
size: NA
D: TRBD2

CDR3: CASSRTGFDYTF
DNA: TGTGCCAGTTCCCGGACAGGGTTTGACTACACCTTC
length: 12
V: TRBV12-3/TRBV12-4
J: TRBJ1-2
size: NA
D: TRBD1

CDR3: CASSVDPFYEQYF
DNA: TGTGCCAGCAGCGTAGATCCGTTCTACGAGCAGTACTTC
length: 13
V: TRBV9
J: TRBJ2-7
size: many
D: NA

CDR3: CASSRIQGAGNGYTF
DNA: TGTGCCAGCAGCAGAATACAGGGGGCGGGTAATGGCTACACCTTC
length: 15
V: TRBV2
J: TRBJ1-2
size: many
D: TRBD1

CDR3: CATSREGAGQETQYF
DNA: TGTGCCACCAGCAGAGAGGGCGCGGGCCAAGAGACCCAGTACTTC
length: 15
V: TRBV15
J: TRBJ2-5
size: NA
D: NA

CDR3: CAGTERQGLPYEQYF
DNA: TGTGCCGGCACCGAGCGACAAGGTCTTCCCTACGAGCAGTACTTC
length: 15
V: TRBV6-1
J: TRBJ2-7
size: NA
D: NA

CDR3: CAIRMSGHNSPLHF
DNA: TGTGCCATCAGAATGAGCGGCCACAATTCACCCCTCCACTTT
length: 14
V: TRBV10-3
J: TRBJ1-6
size: NA
D: NA

CDR3: CASSQAPPGAEDETQYF
DNA: TGCGCCAGCAGCCAAGCCCCACCGGGGGCGGAGGATGAGACCCAGTACTTC
length: 17
V: TRBV4-1
J: TRBJ2-5
size: many
D: NA

CDR3: CASSQVTDTGELFF
DNA: TGCGCCAGCAGCCAGGTTACGGACACCGGGGAGCTGTTTTTT
length: 14
V: TRBV4-1
J: TRBJ2-2
size: many
D: NA

CDR3: CASSIGQGIYEQYF
DNA: TGTGCCAGTAGTATAGGCCAGGGAATCTACGAGCAGTACTTC
length: 14
V: TRBV19
J: TRBJ2-7
size: few
D: NA

CDR3: CASSPRTDNTEAFF
DNA: TGCGCCAGCAGCCCGCGGACGGATAACACTGAAGCTTTCTTT
length: 14
V: TRBV5-1
J: TRBJ1-1
size: many
D: NA

CDR3: CASSGMTGDQPQHF
DNA: TGTGCCAGCAGTGGGATGACAGGGGACCAGCCCCAGCATTTT
length: 14
V: TRBV2
J: TRBJ1-5
size: once
D: TRBD1

CDR3: CASSLSSSGAYEQYF
DNA: TGTGCCAGCAGCTTATCGAGTAGCGGGGCCTACGAGCAGTACTTC
length: 15
V: TRBV11-2
J: TRBJ2-7
size: many
D: TRBD2

CDR3: CASSLYIRGKETQYF
DNA: TGTGCCAGCAGTTTATATATACGAGGAAAAGAGACCCAGTACTTC
length: 15
V: TRBV28
J: TRBJ2-5
size: NA
D: NA

CDR3: CASSAQRGGYGYTF
DNA: TGCGCCAGCAGCGCCCAGAGAGGAGGCTATGGCTACACCTTC
length: 14
V: TRBV5-1
J: TRBJ1-2
size: many
D: NA

CDR3: CASSRRGEFQETQYF
DNA: TGTGCCAGCAGCCGCAGGGGGGAATTCCAAGAGACCCAGTACTTC
length: 15
V: TRBV7-6
J: TRBJ2-5
size: few
D: NA

CDR3: CAISESMVHNSPLHF
DNA: TGTGCCATCAGTGAGTCGATGGTTCATAATTCACCCCTCCACTTT
length: 15
V: TRBV10-3
J: TRBJ1-6
size: NA
D: NA

CDR3: CASRFAAGDNSPLHF
DNA: TGTGCCAGCCGATTTGCAGCAGGGGATAATTCACCCCTCCACTTT
length: 15
V: TRBV19
J: TRBJ1-6
size: many
D: NA

CDR3: CASSATARRGVYTGELFF
DNA: TGTGCCAGCAGTGCCACGGCAAGGCGAGGTGTTTACACCGGGGAGCTGTTTTTT
length: 18
V: TRBV2
J: TRBJ2-2
size: NA
D: NA

CDR3: CASSGQDISNQPQHF
DNA: TGTGCCAGCAGTGGGCAGGACATTAGCAATCAGCCCCAGCATTTT
length: 15
V: TRBV6-1
J: TRBJ1-5
size: once
D: NA

CDR3: CASGPTGYGYTF
DNA: TGTGCCAGCGGACCGACAGGGTATGGCTACACCTTC
length: 12
V: TRBV7-2
J: TRBJ1-2
size: NA
D: TRBD1

CDR3: CASSQVEGARETQYF
DNA: TGCGCCAGCAGCCAAGTGGAGGGGGCGCGGGAGACCCAGTACTTC
length: 15
V: TRBV4-1
J: TRBJ2-5
size: many
D: NA